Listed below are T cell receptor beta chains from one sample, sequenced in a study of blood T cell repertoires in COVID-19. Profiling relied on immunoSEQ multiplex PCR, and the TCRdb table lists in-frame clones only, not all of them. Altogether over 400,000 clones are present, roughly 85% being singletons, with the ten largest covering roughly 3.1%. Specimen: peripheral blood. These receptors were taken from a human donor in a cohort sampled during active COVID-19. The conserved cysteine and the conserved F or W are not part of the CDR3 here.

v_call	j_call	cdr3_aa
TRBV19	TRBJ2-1	ASSLRTSASGGEQF
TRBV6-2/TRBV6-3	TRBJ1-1	ASSHEITGNTEAF
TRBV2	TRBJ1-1	ASSEARQLNTEAF
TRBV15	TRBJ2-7	ATSRAGTSGEQY
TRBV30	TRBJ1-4	AWSKGAEWINEKLF
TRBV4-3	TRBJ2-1	ASSQVSSGVQF
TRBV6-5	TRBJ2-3	ASSYSAGAGDTQY
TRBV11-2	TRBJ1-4	ASSPTRGTNEKLF
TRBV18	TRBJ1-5	ASSPGDRAMNSNQPQH
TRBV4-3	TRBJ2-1	ASSFNFGNLGTSGNNEQF
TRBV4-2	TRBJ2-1	ASTQLDWGIEQF
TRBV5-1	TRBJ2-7	ASSLTSGSSYEQY
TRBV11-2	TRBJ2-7	ASSVGPGPYEQY
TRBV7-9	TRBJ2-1	ASSLVRQRSYNEQF
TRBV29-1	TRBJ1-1	SVSVRGQNTEAF
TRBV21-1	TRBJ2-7	ASSEGQGSYEQY
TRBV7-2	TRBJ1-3	ASSPQGQPGNTIY
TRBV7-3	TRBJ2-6	ASSLSSSSGANVLT
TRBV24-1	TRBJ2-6	ATSDRRSSGANVLT
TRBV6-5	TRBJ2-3	ATWGRGTDTQY
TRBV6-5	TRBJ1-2	ASTTRWGADYGYT
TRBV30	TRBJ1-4	AWSARDTLREKLF
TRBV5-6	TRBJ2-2	ASSHGDSRRRTGELF
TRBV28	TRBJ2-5	ASLGGGFETQY
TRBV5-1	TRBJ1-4	ASSLVESMAGRIMEKLF
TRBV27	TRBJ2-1	ASRRTVQEQF
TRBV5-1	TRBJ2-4	ASSLGDTENIQY
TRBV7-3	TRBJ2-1	ASSPGQGWSEEQF
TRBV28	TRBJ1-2	ASSFRRGHDGYT
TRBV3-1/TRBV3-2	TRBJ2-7	ASSPRTGGGYEQY
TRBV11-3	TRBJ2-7	ASSLPSPVEQY
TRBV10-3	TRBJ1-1	AISDRGGDTEAF
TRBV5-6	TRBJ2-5	ASSFRMTSGSSETQY
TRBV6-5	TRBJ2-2	ASREPFPPTGELF
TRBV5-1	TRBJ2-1	ASRQDAYTGLGIKEQF
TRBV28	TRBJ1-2	ASSFRQMYGYT
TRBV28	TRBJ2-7	ASGVLGLGDDYEQY
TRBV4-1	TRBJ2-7	ASSQDADYYEQY
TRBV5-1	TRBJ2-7	ASSLAVSTGGHEQY
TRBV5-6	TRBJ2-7	ASSLGSRVYYEQY